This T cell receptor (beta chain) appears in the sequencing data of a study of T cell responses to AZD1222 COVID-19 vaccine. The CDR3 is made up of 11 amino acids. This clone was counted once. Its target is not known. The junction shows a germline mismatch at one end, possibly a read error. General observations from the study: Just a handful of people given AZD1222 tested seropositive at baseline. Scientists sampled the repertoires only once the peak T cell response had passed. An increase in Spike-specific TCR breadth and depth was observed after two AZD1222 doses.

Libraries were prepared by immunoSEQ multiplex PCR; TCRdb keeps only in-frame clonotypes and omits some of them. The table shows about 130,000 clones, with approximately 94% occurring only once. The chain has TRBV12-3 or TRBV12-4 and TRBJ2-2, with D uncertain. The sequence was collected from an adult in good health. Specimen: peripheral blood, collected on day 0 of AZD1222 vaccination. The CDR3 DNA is TGTGCCAGCCGTTTAGGGCGGGAGCTGTTTTTT. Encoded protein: CASRLGRELFF.